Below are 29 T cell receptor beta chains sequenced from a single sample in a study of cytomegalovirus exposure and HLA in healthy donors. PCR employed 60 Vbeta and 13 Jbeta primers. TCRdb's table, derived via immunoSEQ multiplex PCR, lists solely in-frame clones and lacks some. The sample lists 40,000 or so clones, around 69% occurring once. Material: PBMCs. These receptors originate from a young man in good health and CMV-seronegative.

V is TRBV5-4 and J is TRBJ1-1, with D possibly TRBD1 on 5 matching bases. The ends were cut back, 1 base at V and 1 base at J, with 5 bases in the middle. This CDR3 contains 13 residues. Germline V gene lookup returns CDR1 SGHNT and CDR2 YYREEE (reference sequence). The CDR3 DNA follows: TGTGCCAGCAGCTTGACAGGGAACACTGAAGCTTTCTTT. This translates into CASSLTGNTEAFF. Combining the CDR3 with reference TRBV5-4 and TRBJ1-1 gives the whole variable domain ETGVTQSPTHLIKTRGQQVTLRCSSQSGHNTVSWYQQALGQGPQFIFQYYREEENGRGNFPPRFSGLQFPNYSSELNVNALELDDSALYLCASSLTGNTEAFFGQGTRLTVV.

The DNA for the CDR3 is TGTGCCATCAGTGGGACTAGCGGGTCGCCTCGCACAGATACGCAGTATTTT. This codes for CAISGTSGSPRTDTQYF. The chain links TRBV10-3 to TRBJ2-3; 11 positions match TRBD2. With V trimmed by 4 bases and J by 1 base, 7 bases remained unmatched. The CDR3 is 17 residues long. The V gene's germline CDR1 is ENHRY and CDR2 SYGVKD.

CDR3 nucleotides: TGTGCCAGCAGCTTAGCAGGGACTAGCGGGGGCACAGATACGCAGTATTTT. This codes for CASSLAGTSGGTDTQYF. V and J are TRBV7-9 and TRBJ2-3; the match to TRBD2 covers 13 bases. Germline CDR1 and CDR2: SEHNR and FQNEAQ (reference sequence). This CDR3 is 17 amino acids long. After removal of 0 bases from V and 1 base from J, the junction contained 1 base not matched to a gene.

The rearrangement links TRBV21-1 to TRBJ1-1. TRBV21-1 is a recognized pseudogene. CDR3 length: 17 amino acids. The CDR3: CASSNTSRERVNTEAFF. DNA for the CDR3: TGTGCCAGCAGCAATACTAGCAGGGAGCGGGTGAACACTGAAGCTTTCTTT.

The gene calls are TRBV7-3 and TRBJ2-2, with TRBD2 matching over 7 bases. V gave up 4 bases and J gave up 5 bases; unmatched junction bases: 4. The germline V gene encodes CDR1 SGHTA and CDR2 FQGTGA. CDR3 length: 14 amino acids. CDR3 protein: CASSSGGGTGELFF. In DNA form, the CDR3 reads TGTGCCAGCAGCTCCGGCGGGGGAACCGGGGAGCTGTTTTTT.

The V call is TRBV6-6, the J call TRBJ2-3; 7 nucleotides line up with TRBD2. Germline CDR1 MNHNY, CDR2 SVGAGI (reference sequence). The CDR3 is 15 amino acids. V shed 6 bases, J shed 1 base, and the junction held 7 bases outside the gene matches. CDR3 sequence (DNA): TGTGCCAGCAGCTGGGCAAGCGGGGGCACAGATACGCAGTATTTT. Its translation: CASSWASGGTDTQYF.

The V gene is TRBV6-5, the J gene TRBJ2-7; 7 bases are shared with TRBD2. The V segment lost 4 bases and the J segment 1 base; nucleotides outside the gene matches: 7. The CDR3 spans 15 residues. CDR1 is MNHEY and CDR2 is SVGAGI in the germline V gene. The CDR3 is CASSSSGNPSYEQYF. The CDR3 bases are TGTGCCAGCAGTTCGAGCGGGAATCCGTCCTACGAGCAGTACTTC.

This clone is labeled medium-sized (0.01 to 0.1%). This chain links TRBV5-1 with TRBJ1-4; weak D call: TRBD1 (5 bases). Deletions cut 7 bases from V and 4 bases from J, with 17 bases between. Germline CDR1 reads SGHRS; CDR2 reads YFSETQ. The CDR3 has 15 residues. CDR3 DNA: TGCGCCAGCTCATCTCTTCGGGGGGGTAATGAAAAACTGTTTTTT. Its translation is CASSSLRGGNEKLFF. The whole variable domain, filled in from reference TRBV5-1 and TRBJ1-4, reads KAGVTQTPRYLIKTRGQQVTLSCSPISGHRSVSWYQQTPGQGLQFLFEYFSETQRNKGNFPGRFSGRQFSNSRSEMNVSTLELGDSALYLCASSSLRGGNEKLFFGSGTQLSVL.

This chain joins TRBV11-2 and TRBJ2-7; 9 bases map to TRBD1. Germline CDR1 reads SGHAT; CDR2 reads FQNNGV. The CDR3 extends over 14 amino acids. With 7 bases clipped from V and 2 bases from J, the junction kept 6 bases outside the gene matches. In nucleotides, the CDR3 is TGTGCCAGCAACCAGGGACAGGGCCCCTACGAGCAGTACTTC. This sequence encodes CASNQGQGPYEQYF.

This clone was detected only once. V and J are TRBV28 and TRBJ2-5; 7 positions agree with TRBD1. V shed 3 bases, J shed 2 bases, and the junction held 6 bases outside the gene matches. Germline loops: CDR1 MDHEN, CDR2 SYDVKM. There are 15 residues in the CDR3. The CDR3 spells CASSFLLGQQETQYF. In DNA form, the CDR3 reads TGTGCCAGCAGTTTCCTTTTGGGACAGCAAGAGACCCAGTACTTC.

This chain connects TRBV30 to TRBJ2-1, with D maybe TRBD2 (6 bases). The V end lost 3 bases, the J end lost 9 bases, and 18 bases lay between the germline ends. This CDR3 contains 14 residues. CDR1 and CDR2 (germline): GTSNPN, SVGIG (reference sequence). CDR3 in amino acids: CAWRAPSPGGEQFF. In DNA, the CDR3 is TGTGCCTGGAGGGCTCCTTCCCCCGGGGGTGAGCAGTTCTTC.

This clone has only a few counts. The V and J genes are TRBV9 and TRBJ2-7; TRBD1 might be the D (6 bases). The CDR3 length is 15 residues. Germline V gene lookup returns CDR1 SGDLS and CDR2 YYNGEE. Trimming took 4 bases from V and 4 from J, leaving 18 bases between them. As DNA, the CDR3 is TGTGCCAGCAGCCCGCGGAGTCAAGACAGGTACGAGCAGTACTTC. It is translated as CASSPRSQDRYEQYF.

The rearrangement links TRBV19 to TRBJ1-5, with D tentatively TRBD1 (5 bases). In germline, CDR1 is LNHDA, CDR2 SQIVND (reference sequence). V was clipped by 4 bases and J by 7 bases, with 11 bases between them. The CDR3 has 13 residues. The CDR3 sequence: CASSTAGLQPQHF. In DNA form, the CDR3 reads TGTGCCAGTAGTACGGCAGGGCTACAGCCCCAGCATTTT. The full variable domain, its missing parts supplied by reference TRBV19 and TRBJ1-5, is DGGITQSPKYLFRKEGQNVTLSCEQNLNHDAMYWYRQDPGQGLRLIYYSQIVNDFQKGDIAEGYSVSREKKESFPLTVTSAQKNPTAFYLCASSTAGLQPQHFGDGTRLSIL.

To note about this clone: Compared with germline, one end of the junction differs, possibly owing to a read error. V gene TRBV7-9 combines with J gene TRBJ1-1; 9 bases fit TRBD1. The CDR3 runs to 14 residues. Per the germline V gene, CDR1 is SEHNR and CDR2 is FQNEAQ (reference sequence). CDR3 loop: CSSREGQGKTEAFF. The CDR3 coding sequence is TGTTCCAGCCGCGAGGGACAGGGAAAGACTGAAGCTTTCTTT.

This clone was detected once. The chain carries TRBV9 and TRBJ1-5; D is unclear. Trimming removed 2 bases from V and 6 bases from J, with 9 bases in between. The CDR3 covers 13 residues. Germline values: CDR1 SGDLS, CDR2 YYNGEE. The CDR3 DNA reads TGTGCCAGCAGCGTGGGAGATACTCAGCCCCAGCATTTT. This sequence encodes CASSVGDTQPQHF.

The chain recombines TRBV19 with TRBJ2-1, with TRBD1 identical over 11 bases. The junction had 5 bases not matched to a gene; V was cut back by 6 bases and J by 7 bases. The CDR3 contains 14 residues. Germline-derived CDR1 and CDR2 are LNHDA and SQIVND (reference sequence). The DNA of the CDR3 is TGTGCCAGTAGGGGGACAGGGGGTGAGAATGAGCAGTTCTTC. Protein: CASRGTGGENEQFF.

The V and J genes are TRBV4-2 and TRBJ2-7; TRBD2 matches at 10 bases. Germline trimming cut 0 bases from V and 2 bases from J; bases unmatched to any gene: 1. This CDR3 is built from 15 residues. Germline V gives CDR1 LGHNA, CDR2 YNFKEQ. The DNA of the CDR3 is TGTGCCAGCAGCCAAGATCTAGCGGGAGCCTACGAGCAGTACTTC. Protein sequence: CASSQDLAGAYEQYF.

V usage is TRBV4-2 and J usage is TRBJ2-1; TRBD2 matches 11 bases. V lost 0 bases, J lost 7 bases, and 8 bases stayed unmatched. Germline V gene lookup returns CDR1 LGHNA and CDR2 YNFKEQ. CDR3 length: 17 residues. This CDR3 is CASSQDLTSGMRNEQFF. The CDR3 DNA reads TGTGCCAGCAGCCAAGATTTGACTAGCGGGATGAGGAATGAGCAGTTCTTC.

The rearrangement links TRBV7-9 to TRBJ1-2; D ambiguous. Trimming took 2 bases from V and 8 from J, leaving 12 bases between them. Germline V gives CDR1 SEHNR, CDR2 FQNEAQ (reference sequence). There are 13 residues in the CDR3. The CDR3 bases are TGTGCCAGCAGCTTAAATCCGGTGAGGGGCTACACCTTC. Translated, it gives CASSLNPVRGYTF.

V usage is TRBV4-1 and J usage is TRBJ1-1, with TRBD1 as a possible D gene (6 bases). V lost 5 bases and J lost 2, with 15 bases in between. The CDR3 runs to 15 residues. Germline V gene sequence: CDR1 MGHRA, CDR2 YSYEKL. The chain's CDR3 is CASSYTGTQNTEAFF. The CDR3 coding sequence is TGCGCCAGCAGCTATACCGGGACACAAAACACTGAAGCTTTCTTT.

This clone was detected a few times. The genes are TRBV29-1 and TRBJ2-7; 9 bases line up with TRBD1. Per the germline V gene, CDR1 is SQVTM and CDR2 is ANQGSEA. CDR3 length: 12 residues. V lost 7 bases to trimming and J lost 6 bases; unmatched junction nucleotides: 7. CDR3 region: CSAGQGRGEQYF. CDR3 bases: TGCAGCGCCGGACAGGGGCGCGGCGAGCAGTACTTC.

This CDR3 is CASNQGTYNSPLHF. DNA for the CDR3: TGTGCCAGCAATCAGGGGACCTATAATTCACCCCTCCACTTT. The chain links TRBV28 to TRBJ1-6, with D perhaps matching TRBD1 (6 bases). Per the germline V gene, CDR1 is MDHEN and CDR2 is SYDVKM. The CDR3 length is 14 residues. The V end lost 7 bases, the J end lost 2 bases, and 9 bases lay between the germline ends.

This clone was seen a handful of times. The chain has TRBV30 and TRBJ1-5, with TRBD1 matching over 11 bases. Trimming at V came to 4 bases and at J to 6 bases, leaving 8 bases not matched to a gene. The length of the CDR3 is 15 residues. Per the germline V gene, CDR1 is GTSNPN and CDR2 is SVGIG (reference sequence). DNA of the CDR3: TGTGCCTGGATCACTACAGGGACAGGGGGTCAGCCCCAGCATTTT. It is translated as CAWITTGTGGQPQHF.

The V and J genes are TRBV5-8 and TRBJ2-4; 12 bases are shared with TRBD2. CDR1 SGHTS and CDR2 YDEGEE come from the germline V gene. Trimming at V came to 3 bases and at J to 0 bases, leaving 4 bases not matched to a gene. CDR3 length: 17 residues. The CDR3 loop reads CASSSGLAGIAKNIQYF. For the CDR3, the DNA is TGTGCCAGCAGCTCCGGACTAGCGGGGATAGCCAAAAACATTCAGTACTTC.

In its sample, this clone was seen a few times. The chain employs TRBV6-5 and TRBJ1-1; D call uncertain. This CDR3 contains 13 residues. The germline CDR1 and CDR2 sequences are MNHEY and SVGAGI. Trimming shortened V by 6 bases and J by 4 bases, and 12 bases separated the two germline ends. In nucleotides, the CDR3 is TGTGCCAGCAGGCACCCCCCTATCACTGAAGCTTTCTTT. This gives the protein CASRHPPITEAFF.

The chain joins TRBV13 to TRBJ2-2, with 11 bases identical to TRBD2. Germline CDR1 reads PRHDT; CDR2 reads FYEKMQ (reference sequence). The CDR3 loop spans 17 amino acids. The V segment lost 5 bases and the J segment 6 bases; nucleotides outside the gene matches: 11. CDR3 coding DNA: TGTGCCAGCAGCAAGATTCCGGGACTAGCGGTTCCCGGGGAGCTGTTTTTT. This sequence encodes CASSKIPGLAVPGELFF.

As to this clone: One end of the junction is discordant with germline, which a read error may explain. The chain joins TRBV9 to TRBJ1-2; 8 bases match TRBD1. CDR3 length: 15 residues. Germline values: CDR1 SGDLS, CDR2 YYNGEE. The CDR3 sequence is CASSPGWDRFYGYPF. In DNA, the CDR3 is TGTGCCAGCAGCCCCGGGTGGGACAGGTTCTATGGCTACCCCTTC.

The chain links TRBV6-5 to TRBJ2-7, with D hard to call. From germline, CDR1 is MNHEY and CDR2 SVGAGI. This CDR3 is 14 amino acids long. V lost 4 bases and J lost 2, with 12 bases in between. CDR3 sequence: CASSCHTAAYEQYF. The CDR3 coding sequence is TGTGCCAGCAGTTGCCACACGGCGGCCTACGAGCAGTACTTC.

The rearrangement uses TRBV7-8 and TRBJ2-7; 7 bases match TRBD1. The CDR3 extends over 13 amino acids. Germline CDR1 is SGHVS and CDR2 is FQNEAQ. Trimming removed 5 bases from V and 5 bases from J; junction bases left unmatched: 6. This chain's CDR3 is CASSRRDSNEQYF. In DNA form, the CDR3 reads TGTGCCAGCAGCCGCCGGGACAGCAACGAGCAGTACTTC. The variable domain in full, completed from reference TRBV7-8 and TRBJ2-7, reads GAGVSQSPRYKVAKRGQDVALRCDPISGHVSLFWYQQALGQGPEFLTYFQNEAQLDKSGLPSDRFFAERPEGSVSTLKIQRTQQEDSAVYLCASSRRDSNEQYFGPGTRLTVT.